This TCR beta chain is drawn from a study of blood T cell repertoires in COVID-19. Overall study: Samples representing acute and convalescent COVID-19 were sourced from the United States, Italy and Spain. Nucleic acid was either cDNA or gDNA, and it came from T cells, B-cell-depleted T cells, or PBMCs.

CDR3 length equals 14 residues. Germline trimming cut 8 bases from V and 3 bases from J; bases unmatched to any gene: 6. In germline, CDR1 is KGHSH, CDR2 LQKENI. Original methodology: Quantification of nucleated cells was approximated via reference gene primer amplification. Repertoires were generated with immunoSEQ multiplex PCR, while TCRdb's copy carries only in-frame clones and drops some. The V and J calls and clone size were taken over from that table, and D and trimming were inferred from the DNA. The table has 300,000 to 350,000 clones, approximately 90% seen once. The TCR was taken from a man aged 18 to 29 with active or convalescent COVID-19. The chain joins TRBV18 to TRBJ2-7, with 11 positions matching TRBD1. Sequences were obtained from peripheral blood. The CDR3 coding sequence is TGTGCCAGCACCGGGACAGGGGGAATCTACGAGCAGTACTTC. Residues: CASTGTGGIYEQYF.